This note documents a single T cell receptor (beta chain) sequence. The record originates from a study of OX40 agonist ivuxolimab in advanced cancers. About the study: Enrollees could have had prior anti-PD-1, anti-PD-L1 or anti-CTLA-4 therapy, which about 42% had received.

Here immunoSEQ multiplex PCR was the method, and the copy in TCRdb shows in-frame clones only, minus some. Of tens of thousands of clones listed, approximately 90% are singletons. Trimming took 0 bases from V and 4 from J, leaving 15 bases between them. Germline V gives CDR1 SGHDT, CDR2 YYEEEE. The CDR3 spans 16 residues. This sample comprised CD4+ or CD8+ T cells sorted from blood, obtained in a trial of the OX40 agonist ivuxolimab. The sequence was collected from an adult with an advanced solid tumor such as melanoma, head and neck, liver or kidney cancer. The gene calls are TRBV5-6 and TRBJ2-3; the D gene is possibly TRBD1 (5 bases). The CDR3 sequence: CASSLAYRITADTQYF. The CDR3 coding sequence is TGTGCCAGCAGCTTGGCCTACAGGATCACAGCAGATACGCAGTATTTT.